This T cell receptor (beta chain) was sequenced in a study of T cells in Graves' hyperthyroidism and ophthalmopathy. RNA transcripts yielded amplified TCR beta CDR3 regions. The TCR CDR3 was amplified in a first-round RT-PCR using the HTBI primer set. TCRdb re-called the multiplex PCR reads with MiXCR, one entry per CDR3 protein. The data show 600,000 to 850,000 distinct CDR3 sequences, around a sixth seen once. These patients, aged 18 to 65, had recently diagnosed hyperthyroidism lasting under 2 months. The CDR3 contains 13 residues. The ends were cut back, 0 bases at V and 3 bases at J, with 3 bases in the middle. Germline loops: CDR1 MNHEY, CDR2 SVGAGI.

The sequenced sample was blood. V is TRBV6-5 and J is TRBJ1-5; D is unresolved. The sequence came from a woman aged 45-60 years with Graves' hyperthyroidism that later progressed to Graves' ophthalmopathy. Here the CDR3 DNA reads TGTGCCAGCAGTTACTCTCCCAATCAGCCCCAGCATTTT. It yields the protein CASSYSPNQPQHF.